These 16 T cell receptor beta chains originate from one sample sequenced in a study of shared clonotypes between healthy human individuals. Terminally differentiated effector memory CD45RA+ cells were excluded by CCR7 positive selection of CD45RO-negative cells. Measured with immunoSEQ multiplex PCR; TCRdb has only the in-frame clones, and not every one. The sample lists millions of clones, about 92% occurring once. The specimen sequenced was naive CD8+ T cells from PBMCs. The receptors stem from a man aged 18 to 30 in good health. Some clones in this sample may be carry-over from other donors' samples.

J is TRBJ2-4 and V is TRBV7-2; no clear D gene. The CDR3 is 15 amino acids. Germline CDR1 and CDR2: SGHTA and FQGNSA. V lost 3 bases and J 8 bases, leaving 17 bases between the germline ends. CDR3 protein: CASSLVRSVWDIQYF. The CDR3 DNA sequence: TGTGCCAGCAGCTTGGTCCGCTCCGTTTGGGACATTCAGTACTTC.

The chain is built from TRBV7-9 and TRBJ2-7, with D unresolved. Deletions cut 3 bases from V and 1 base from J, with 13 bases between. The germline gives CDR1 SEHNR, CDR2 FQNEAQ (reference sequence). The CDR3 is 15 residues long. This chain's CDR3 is CASSLFGSGSYEQYF. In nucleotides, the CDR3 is TGTGCCAGCAGCTTGTTCGGATCCGGGTCCTACGAGCAGTACTTC.

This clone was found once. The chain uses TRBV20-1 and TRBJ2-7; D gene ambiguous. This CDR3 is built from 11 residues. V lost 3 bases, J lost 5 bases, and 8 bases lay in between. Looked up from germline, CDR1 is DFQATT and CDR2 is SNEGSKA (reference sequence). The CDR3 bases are TGCAGTGCTAGCCCCCGGGACGAGCAGTACTTC. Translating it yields CSASPRDEQYF.

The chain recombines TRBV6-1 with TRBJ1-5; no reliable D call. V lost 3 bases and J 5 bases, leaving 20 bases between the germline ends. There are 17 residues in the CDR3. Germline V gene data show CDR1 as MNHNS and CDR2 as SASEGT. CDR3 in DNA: TGTGCCAGCAGTGAGTTCGTCGGTGGAGGGAGAGATCAGCCCCAGCATTTT. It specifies CASSEFVGGGRDQPQHF.

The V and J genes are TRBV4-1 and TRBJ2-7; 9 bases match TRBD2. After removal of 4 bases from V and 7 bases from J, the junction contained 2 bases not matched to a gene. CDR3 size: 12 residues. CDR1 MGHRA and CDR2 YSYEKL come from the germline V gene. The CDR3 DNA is TGCGCCAGCAGCCTAACTAGCGGGGAGCAGTACTTC. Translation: CASSLTSGEQYF.

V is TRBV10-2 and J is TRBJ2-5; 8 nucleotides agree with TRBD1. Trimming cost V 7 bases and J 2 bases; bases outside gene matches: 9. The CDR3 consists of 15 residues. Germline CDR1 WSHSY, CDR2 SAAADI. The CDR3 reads CASNPGQGVQETQYF. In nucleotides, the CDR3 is TGCGCCAGCAACCCCGGACAGGGCGTTCAAGAGACCCAGTACTTC.

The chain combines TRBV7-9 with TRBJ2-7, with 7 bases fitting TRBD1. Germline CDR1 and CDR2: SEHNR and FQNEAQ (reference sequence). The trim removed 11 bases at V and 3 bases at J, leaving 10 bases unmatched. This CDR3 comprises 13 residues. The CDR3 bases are TGTGCCTCCCAGGGGGAGTCGGACTACGAGCAGTACTTC. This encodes CASQGESDYEQYF. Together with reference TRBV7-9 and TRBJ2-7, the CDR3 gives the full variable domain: DTGVSQNPRHKITKRGQNVTFRCDPISEHNRLYWYRQTLGQGPEFLTYFQNEAQLEKSRLLSDRFSAERPKGSFSTLEIQRTEQGDSAMYLCASQGESDYEQYFGPGTRLTVT.

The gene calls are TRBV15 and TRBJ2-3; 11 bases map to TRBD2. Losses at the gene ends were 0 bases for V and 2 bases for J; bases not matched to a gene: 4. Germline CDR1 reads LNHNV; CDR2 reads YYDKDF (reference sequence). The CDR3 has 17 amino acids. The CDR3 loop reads CATSRDGLAGPTDTQYF. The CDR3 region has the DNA TGTGCCACCAGCAGAGATGGACTAGCGGGTCCCACAGATACGCAGTATTTT.

Here the CDR3 DNA reads TGTGCCAGCAGTTTATTCCCCAGGGTGGACGAGCAGTACTTC. Translation gives CASSLFPRVDEQYF. V and J are TRBV27 and TRBJ2-7; perhaps TRBD1 as D (5 bases). V was shortened by 1 base and J by 5 bases, with 12 bases between the two germline ends. This CDR3 has 14 amino acids. Germline V CDR1 and CDR2: MNHEY, SMNVEV (reference sequence).

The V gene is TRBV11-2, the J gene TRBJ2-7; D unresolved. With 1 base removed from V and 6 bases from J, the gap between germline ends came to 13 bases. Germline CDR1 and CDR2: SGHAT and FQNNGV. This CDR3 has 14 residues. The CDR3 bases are TGTGCCAGCAGCTTAGGGCCCAGTCGTGCCGAGCAGTACTTC. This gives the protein CASSLGPSRAEQYF. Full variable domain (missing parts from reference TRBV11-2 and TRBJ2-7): EAGVAQSPRYKIIEKRQSVAFWCNPISGHATLYWYQQILGQGPKLLIQFQNNGVVDDSQLPKDRFSAERLKGVDSTLKIQPAKLEDSAVYLCASSLGPSRAEQYFGPGTRLTVT.

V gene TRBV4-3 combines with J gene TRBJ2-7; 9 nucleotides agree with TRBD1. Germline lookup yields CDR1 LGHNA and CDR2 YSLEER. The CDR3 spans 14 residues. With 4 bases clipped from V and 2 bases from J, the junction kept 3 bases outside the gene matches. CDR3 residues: CASSPDRGAYEQYF. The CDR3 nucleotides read TGCGCCAGCAGCCCCGACAGGGGGGCCTACGAGCAGTACTTC.

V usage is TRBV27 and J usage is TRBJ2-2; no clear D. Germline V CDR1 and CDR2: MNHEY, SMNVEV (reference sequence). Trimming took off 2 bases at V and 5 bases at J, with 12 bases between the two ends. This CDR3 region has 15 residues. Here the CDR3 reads CASSLLPVGTGELFF. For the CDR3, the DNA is TGTGCCAGCAGTTTACTGCCGGTTGGGACCGGGGAGCTGTTTTTT.

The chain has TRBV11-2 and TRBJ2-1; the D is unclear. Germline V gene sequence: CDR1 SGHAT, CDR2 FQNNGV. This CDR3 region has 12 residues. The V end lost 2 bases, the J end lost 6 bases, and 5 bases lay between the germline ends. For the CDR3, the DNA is TGTGCCAGCAGCTTAAAGAGCAATGAGCAGTTCTTC. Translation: CASSLKSNEQFF.

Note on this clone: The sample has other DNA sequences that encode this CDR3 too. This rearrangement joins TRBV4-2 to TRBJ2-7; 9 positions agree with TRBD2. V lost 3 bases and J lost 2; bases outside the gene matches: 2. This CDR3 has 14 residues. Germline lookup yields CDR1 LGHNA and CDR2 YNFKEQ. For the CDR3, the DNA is TGTGCCAGCAGCCAGGTAGCGGGAGCCTACGAGCAGTACTTC. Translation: CASSQVAGAYEQYF.

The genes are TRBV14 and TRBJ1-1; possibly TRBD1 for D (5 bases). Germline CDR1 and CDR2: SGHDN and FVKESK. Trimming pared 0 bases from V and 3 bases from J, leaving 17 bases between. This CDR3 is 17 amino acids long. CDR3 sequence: CASSQEDWGRADTEAFF. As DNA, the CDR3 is TGTGCCAGCAGCCAAGAGGATTGGGGCAGGGCGGACACTGAAGCTTTCTTT.

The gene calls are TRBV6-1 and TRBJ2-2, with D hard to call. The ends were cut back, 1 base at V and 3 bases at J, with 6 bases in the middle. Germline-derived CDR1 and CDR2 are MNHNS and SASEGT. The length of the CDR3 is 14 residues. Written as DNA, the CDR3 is TGTGCCAGCAGTGAAGGGTGGTACACCGGGGAGCTGTTTTTT. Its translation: CASSEGWYTGELFF.